These T cell receptor beta chains were read from a single sample in a study of glioma-infiltrating T cells. Via MiXCR, TCRdb re-called the multiplex PCR reads, giving one row per CDR3 protein. The top ten clones hold approximately 43% of a sample with around 100,000 distinct CDR3 sequences, approximately 28% of them seen once. The sequenced sample was glioma tissue, nonneoplastic brain tissue, or PBMCs (not recorded which). The receptors derive from a human donor with low-grade glioma or glioblastoma, undergoing nonglioma brain surgery, or in good health (not recorded which). Each CDR3 is given with its conserved first and last residue. Fields, in order: V gene, D gene, clone size, J gene, CDR3 protein, CDR3 DNA. The D gene is left open where the match is weak. Expanded clones get a size class; other rows say once, few or many, or leave the size out.

TRBV4-1	.	.	TRBJ1-6	CASSPIFLCNSPLHF	TGCGCCAGCAGCCCTATTTTTCTTTGTAATTCACCCCTCCACTTT
TRBV3-1	TRBD1	few	TRBJ1-2	CASSQRGQSYGYTF	TGTGCCAGCAGCCAAAGGGGACAGAGCTATGGCTACACCTTC
TRBV7-2	TRBD1	many	TRBJ2-5	CASSPGQGETQYF	TGTGCCAGCAGCCCGGGACAGGGAGAGACCCAGTACTTC
TRBV12-3/TRBV12-4	.	few	TRBJ1-2	CASSPDGSNYGYTF	TGTGCCAGCAGCCCTGACGGTTCAAACTATGGCTACACCTTC
TRBV24-1	.	many	TRBJ2-5	CATSDYRGVTGETQYF	TGTGCCACCAGTGATTATCGAGGCGTGACGGGAGAGACCCAGTACTTC
TRBV7-9	.	few	TRBJ1-6	CASMDSLSYEQYF	TGTGCCAGCATGGACAGCCTCTCCTACGAGCAGTACTTT
TRBV24-1	.	many	TRBJ1-2	CATSDIVLSGYTF	TGTGCCACCAGTGATATCGTCCTAAGTGGCTACACCTTC
TRBV18	.	few	TRBJ1-1	CASTPRENAEAFF	TGTGCCAGCACGCCACGGGAAAACGCTGAAGCTTTCTTT
TRBV20-1	.	many	TRBJ1-1	CSAPELGEAFF	TGCAGTGCCCCGGAGCTGGGGGAAGCTTTCTTT
TRBV20-1	.	.	TRBJ1-3	CSARALEGVSGNTIYF	TGCAGTGCTAGAGCTTTGGAGGGCGTCTCTGGAAACACCATATATTTT
TRBV7-9	.	few	TRBJ2-7	CASSLGTFYEQYF	TGTGCCAGCAGCTTAGGCACTTTCTACGAGCAGTACTTC
TRBV2	TRBD2	many	TRBJ2-3	CASSGTSGGRIDTQYF	TGTGCCAGCAGTGGGACTAGCGGGGGGAGGATAGATACGCAGTATTTT
TRBV2	.	many	TRBJ2-3	CASSEGTASTDTQYF	TGTGCCAGCAGTGAAGGGACCGCAAGCACAGATACGCAGTATTTT
TRBV20-1	TRBD2	many	TRBJ2-1	CSAPGTSGGPQYNEQFF	TGCAGTGCGCCCGGGACTAGCGGGGGGCCACAGTACAATGAGCAGTTCTTC
TRBV19	.	.	TRBJ2-3	CASSMGSLGTDTQYF	TGTGCCAGTAGTATGGGTAGTTTAGGCACAGATACGCAGTATTTT
TRBV4-2	.	.	TRBJ1-5	CASSQEVRGNQPQHF	TGTGCCAGCAGCCAAGAGGTCAGGGGCAATCAGCCCCAGCATTTT
TRBV15	.	many	TRBJ1-3	CATSSSYSGGNTIYF	TGTGCCACCAGCAGTTCATATTCGGGGGGAAACACCATATATTTT
TRBV12-3/TRBV12-4	TRBD1	few	TRBJ1-2	CASTLTWTGAVGYTF	TGTGCCAGCACCCTGACCTGGACAGGGGCGGTTGGCTACACCTTC
TRBV7-9	TRBD1	.	TRBJ2-3	CASSEDRDTQYF	TGTGCCAGCAGCGAGGACAGGGATACGCAGTATTTT
TRBV20-1	TRBD1	many	TRBJ1-1	CSATIQGAVMNTEAFF	TGCAGTGCAACAATACAGGGGGCGGTTATGAACACTGAAGCTTTCTTT
TRBV20-1	.	many	TRBJ1-1	CSASPGLEAFF	TGCAGTGCTAGTCCCGGACTTGAAGCTTTCTTT
TRBV4-1	TRBD1	.	TRBJ1-2	CASSLTGENGYTF	TGCGCCAGCAGCTTGACAGGGGAGAATGGCTACACCTTC
TRBV5-1	.	few	TRBJ2-3	CASSVASTDTQYF	TGCGCCAGCAGCGTTGCTAGCACAGATACGCAGTATTTT
TRBV27	.	many	TRBJ2-5	CASSLVWQKETQYF	TGTGCCAGCAGTTTAGTATGGCAGAAAGAGACCCAGTACTTC
TRBV6-1	.	.	TRBJ1-6	CASRVGYNSPLHF	TGTGCCAGCAGGGTGGGATATAATTCACCCCTCCACTTT
TRBV15	.	many	TRBJ2-1	CATSRDFTSGGAPNNEQFF	TGTGCCACCAGCAGAGATTTTACGTCTGGAGGGGCACCAAACAATGAGCAGTTCTTC
TRBV4-3	TRBD2	many	TRBJ2-1	CASSPGTSGGSSYNEQFF	TGCGCCAGCAGCCCCGGGACTAGCGGGGGGAGCTCCTACAATGAGCAGTTCTTC
TRBV4-1	.	.	TRBJ2-6	CAGSQVFWANVLTF	TGCGCCGGCAGCCAAGTTTTCTGGGCCAACGTCCTGACTTTC
TRBV12-3/TRBV12-4	.	many	TRBJ1-5	CASSFREGQPQHF	TGTGCCAGCAGTTTCAGGGAAGGGCAGCCCCAGCATTTT
TRBV7-3	TRBD1	.	TRBJ1-1	CASSPGQDSTEAFF	TGTGCCAGCAGCCCAGGACAGGACAGCACTGAAGCTTTCTTT
TRBV4-3	.	many	TRBJ2-5	CASSQEGMGTQYF	TGCGCCAGCAGCCAAGAGGGTATGGGGACCCAGTACTTC
TRBV7-2	.	many	TRBJ2-5	CASGLLQETQYF	TGTGCCAGCGGGCTGTTACAAGAGACCCAGTACTTC
TRBV5-4	.	.	TRBJ2-1	CASSPGPQHNEQFF	TGTGCCAGCAGCCCGGGACCGCAACACAATGAGCAGTTCTTC
TRBV10-3	.	many	TRBJ1-3	CAISELEASGNTIYF	TGTGCCATCAGTGAGTTAGAGGCCTCTGGAAACACCATATATTTT
TRBV7-8	.	many	TRBJ1-1	CASSFNTGNTEAFF	TGTGCCAGCAGCTTTAATACAGGAAACACTGAAGCTTTCTTT
TRBV28	.	.	TRBJ1-6	CASSLRGGLYSPLHF	TGTGCCAGCAGCTTGAGGGGGGGGCTATATTCACCCCTCCACTTT
TRBV6-1	.	many	TRBJ2-3	CASSSPAGRGRDTQYF	TGTGCCAGCAGTTCCCCGGCAGGACGGGGAAGGGATACGCAGTATTTT
TRBV6-1	.	many	TRBJ2-7	CASTEPRGGTPYEQYF	TGTGCCAGCACCGAACCGAGGGGCGGCACCCCCTACGAGCAGTACTTC
TRBV5-1	.	.	TRBJ2-5	CASSLASSYGTQYF	TGCGCCAGCAGCTTGGCCTCCAGCTACGGGACCCAGTACTTC
TRBV2	TRBD1	many	TRBJ2-5	CASSEQDRVGTQYF	TGTGCCAGCAGTGAACAGGACAGGGTTGGGACCCAGTACTTC
TRBV6-1	TRBD2	many	TRBJ2-3	CASSGLAGSTDTQYF	TGTGCCAGCAGTGGACTAGCGGGATCCACAGATACGCAGTATTTT
TRBV18	.	many	TRBJ2-7	CASSLGRTYEQYF	TGTGCCAGCTCGCTGGGACGGACCTACGAGCAGTACTTC
TRBV12-3/TRBV12-4	TRBD1	few	TRBJ2-3	CASSSQGDGTDTQYF	TGTGCCAGCAGTTCTCAGGGGGATGGCACAGATACGCAGTATTTT
TRBV18	.	.	TRBJ1-1	CTSSKGEDTEAFF	TGTACCAGCTCGAAGGGGGAGGACACTGAAGCTTTCTTT
TRBV7-9	.	few	TRBJ2-3	CASSLGGLRGTDTQYF	TGTGCCAGCAGCTTAGGAGGGCTTAGGGGGACAGATACGCAGTATTTT